These 22 T cell receptor beta chains share one sample of origin, sequenced in a study of CD8 T cells in ankylosing spondylitis (dated by TCRdb to the late 2010s). Overall results and qualifications from the work: A TCR beta motif made up of eight or nine highly homologous amino acid variants appeared to be characteristic of blood from ankylosing spondylitis patients.

Libraries came from 5' RACE. Sequencing took place on an Illumina HiSeq 2500. TCRdb ran its own pipeline on the public reads, namely fastp trimming at Q25 and MiXCR clone calling, and kept in-frame beta chains. Rows are combined by CDR3 protein, so each entry shows the most common genes and DNA. The sample table contains roughly 300,000 distinct CDR3 sequences; only one count was recorded for 6.5% to 10% of them. Roughly 15% of the sample goes to the ten largest clones. Antigen specificity for these receptors is unknown. The sample was blood, either unsorted or a sorted T cell fraction (not recorded which). The origin of the receptors is a male donor with ankylosing spondylitis.

This chain links TRBV3-1 with TRBJ1-2; possible D gene TRBD1, 5 bases. V lost 3 bases and J lost 8, with 7 bases in between. The germline V gene has CDR1 LGHDT and CDR2 YNNKEL (reference sequence). The CDR3 length is 11 residues. CDR3: CASSQGLGYTF. Written as DNA, the CDR3 is TGTGCCAGCAGCCAGGGGCTCGGCTACACCTTC.

The chain employs TRBV18 and TRBJ2-1; 8 bases are shared with TRBD1. Trimming removed 4 bases from V and 2 bases from J; junction bases left unmatched: 16. This CDR3 has 19 amino acids. Germline V gene sequence: CDR1 KGHSH, CDR2 LQKENI. CDR3 loop: CASSLYSPPQGAAYNEQFF. CDR3 coding DNA: TGTGCCAGCTCACTTTATAGCCCCCCCCAGGGGGCCGCCTACAATGAGCAGTTCTTC.

This clonotype was picked up a small number of times. The J gene is TRBJ2-3, the V gene TRBV4-2; TRBD2 agrees at 13 bases. Germline-derived CDR1 and CDR2 are LGHNA and YNFKEQ. Trimming cost V 3 bases and J 3 bases; bases outside gene matches: 9. This CDR3 spans 18 amino acids. In nucleotides, the CDR3 is TGTGCCAGCAGCCACGCCGGGACTAGCGGGATATCTACAGATACGCAGTATTTT. Its protein product is CASSHAGTSGISTDTQYF.

The chain uses TRBV5-1 and TRBJ2-7, with TRBD2 matching over 12 bases. Trimming removed 0 bases from V and 3 bases from J; junction bases left unmatched: 4. Germline V gene data show CDR1 as SGHRS and CDR2 as YFSETQ. This CDR3 is 16 amino acids long. CDR3 in amino acids: CASSLGLAGDVYEQYF. The CDR3, as DNA: TGCGCCAGCAGCTTGGGACTAGCGGGAGATGTCTACGAGCAGTACTTC.

CDR3 protein: CASSSPALGSQNEKLFF. Written as DNA, the CDR3 is TGTGCCAGCAGTTCCCCCGCTTTGGGCAGTCAAAATGAAAAACTGTTTTTT. The V gene is TRBV28, the J gene TRBJ1-4; D gene ambiguous. This CDR3 spans 17 amino acids. Germline CDR1 reads MDHEN; CDR2 reads SYDVKM. Trimming took 4 bases from V and 5 from J, leaving 20 bases between them.

As DNA, the CDR3 is TGTGCCAGCAGCTTAGGCCCAGCGGGAGGGCCGGTAGAGCAGTACTTC. Amino acid sequence: CASSLGPAGGPVEQYF. J is TRBJ2-7 and V is TRBV11-2, with 10 bases aligning to TRBD2. J was trimmed by 7 bases and V by 1 base; bases with no gene match: 10. This CDR3 is 16 amino acids long. Germline V gene lookup returns CDR1 SGHAT and CDR2 FQNNGV.

This chain joins TRBV2 and TRBJ2-3, with D maybe TRBD2 (5 bases). This CDR3 comprises 13 residues. In germline, CDR1 is SNHLY, CDR2 FYNNEI. Trimming cost V 10 bases and J 4 bases, with 15 bases left between them. CDR3 residues: CATFASRSDTQYF. DNA for the CDR3: TGTGCCACGTTCGCTAGCAGGTCAGATACGCAGTATTTT.

In its sample, this clonotype was seen a few times. This sequence joins TRBV21-1 and TRBJ2-7. TRBV21-1 is deemed a pseudogene. CDR3 length: 11 residues. CDR3 sequence reads: CASSKDYEQYF. The CDR3 DNA is TGTGCCAGCAGCAAAGACTACGAGCAGTACTTC.

This clonotype came up a few times. The chain employs TRBV11-2 and TRBJ2-1; the match to TRBD1 covers 8 bases. CDR1 and CDR2 (germline): SGHAT, FQNNGV. V was pared by 2 bases and J by 5 bases, with 14 bases of the junction left unmatched. The CDR3 covers 18 residues. This CDR3 is CASSLRLNRQGANNEQFF. The CDR3 DNA reads as TGTGCCAGCAGCTTACGGTTGAATCGGCAGGGGGCAAACAATGAGCAGTTCTTC.

This clonotype showed up just a few times. V gene TRBV11-3 combines with J gene TRBJ1-1; weak D call: TRBD1 (5 bases). The germline V gene encodes CDR1 SGHNT and CDR2 YENEEA. Trimming stripped 3 bases from V and 1 base from J, with 15 bases between. CDR3 length: 16 residues. The CDR3 sequence is CASSLGTTAGNTEAFF. CDR3 bases: TGTGCCAGCAGCTTGGGCACGACAGCCGGGAACACTGAAGCTTTCTTT.

This clonotype was seen more than once but under ten times. This sequence joins TRBV7-9 and TRBJ2-1; TRBD1 matches at 10 bases. J was trimmed by 13 bases and V by 4 bases; bases with no gene match: 19. The CDR3 sequence is 17 residues long. From germline, CDR1 is SEHNR and CDR2 FQNEAQ (reference sequence). Here the CDR3 reads CASSSLGPGQGTPHQFF. In nucleotides, the CDR3 is TGTGCCAGCAGCTCCCTAGGTCCGGGACAGGGGACGCCGCACCAGTTCTTC.

This clonotype occurred many times. This chain uses TRBV10-3 with TRBJ2-1; 8 bases match TRBD1. This CDR3 is built from 14 residues. V lost 7 bases and J lost 7; bases outside the gene matches: 9. Germline V lookup: CDR1 ENHRY, CDR2 SYGVKD. The chain's CDR3 is CAITPRTGSNEQFF. The CDR3 DNA sequence: TGTGCCATCACCCCACGGACAGGGTCAAATGAGCAGTTCTTC.

At least ten counts were recorded for this clonotype. The chain links TRBV25-1 to TRBJ2-1, with 9 nucleotides matching TRBD1. The CDR3 is 14 residues long. Germline CDR1 reads MGHDK; CDR2 reads SYGVNS. V shed 8 bases, J shed 3 bases, and the junction held 5 bases outside the gene matches. The CDR3 DNA reads TGTGCCAGCGAGGGACAGGGACTCTACAATGAGCAGTTCTTC. Its protein is CASEGQGLYNEQFF. Combining the CDR3 with reference TRBV25-1 and TRBJ2-1 gives the whole variable domain EADIYQTPRYLVIGTGKKITLECSQTMGHDKMYWYQQDPGMELHLIHYSYGVNSTEKGDLSSESTVSRIRTEHFPLTLESARPSHTSQYLCASEGQGLYNEQFFGPGTRLTVL.

This rearrangement joins TRBV10-3 to TRBJ2-5; D tentatively reads TRBD1 or TRBD2 (5 bases each). Germline loops: CDR1 ENHRY, CDR2 SYGVKD. V was clipped by 6 bases and J by 1 base, with 15 bases between them. The CDR3 runs 15 residues. The CDR3 DNA follows: TGTGCCATCAGGAGGGGCGGGCCTTCCCAAGAGACCCAGTACTTC. It is translated as CAIRRGGPSQETQYF.

This clonotype has more than one count but fewer than ten. The J gene is TRBJ2-2, the V gene TRBV20-1, with 10 bases identical to TRBD1. The trim removed 5 bases at V and 1 base at J, leaving 4 bases unmatched. Germline V lookup: CDR1 DFQATT, CDR2 SNEGSKA (reference sequence). CDR3 size: 15 residues. This CDR3 reads CSAGQGVKNTGELFF. As DNA, the CDR3 is TGCAGTGCTGGACAGGGGGTGAAGAACACCGGGGAGCTGTTTTTT.

This clonotype has a handful of counts. This chain links TRBV12-3 or TRBV12-4 with TRBJ2-1; the D gene is possibly TRBD1 (6 bases). CDR3 length: 16 residues. V dropped 5 bases and J dropped 0 bases, with 14 bases sitting between them. This chain's CDR3 is CASSLTGMGSYNEQFF. CDR3 DNA sequence: TGTGCCAGCAGTCTTACAGGGATGGGCTCCTACAATGAGCAGTTCTTC.

The chain links TRBV29-1 to TRBJ2-7; 8 positions match TRBD1. J gave up 4 bases and V 7 bases, and 3 bases lay outside the gene matches. CDR3 length: 11 amino acids. Germline CDR1 reads SQVTM; CDR2 reads ANQGSEA. CDR3 sequence (DNA): TGCAGCGGGGGGACAGGTTACGAGCAGTACTTC. The encoded protein is CSGGTGYEQYF.

This clonotype was observed a handful of times. This rearrangement joins TRBV5-5 to TRBJ2-5; tentative D call: TRBD2 (6 bases). Germline V CDR1 and CDR2: SGHKS, YYEKEE (reference sequence). V lost 4 bases and J lost 5, with 21 bases in between. The CDR3 is 16 residues long. The CDR3 protein is CASSPLEGAPGETQYF. In nucleotides, the CDR3 is TGTGCCAGCAGCCCGCTGGAGGGAGCCCCAGGGGAGACCCAGTACTTC.

This clonotype appeared a few times. V and J are TRBV20-1 and TRBJ2-1; D ambiguous. The CDR3 extends over 14 amino acids. V gave up 6 bases and J gave up 2 bases, with 14 bases separating them. CDR1 DFQATT and CDR2 SNEGSKA come from the germline V gene (reference sequence). The CDR3 DNA follows: TGCAGTGCCAGGCGACCTTGGCCCTACAATGAGCAGTTCTTC. Translation gives CSARRPWPYNEQFF.

Only a few counts were recorded for this clonotype. The gene calls are TRBV20-1 and TRBJ1-4; D is undetermined. Germline V gives CDR1 DFQATT, CDR2 SNEGSKA (reference sequence). The CDR3 runs to 15 residues. V was pared by 5 bases and J by 0 bases, with 13 bases between. The CDR3 bases are TGCAGTGCTCCAGTGGCGGGTACAACTAATGAAAAACTGTTTTTT. It specifies CSAPVAGTTNEKLFF.

This clonotype appeared many times. The CDR3 region is CASSLKGREHEQYF. CDR3 sequence (DNA): TGTGCCAGCAGCTTAAAGGGTAGGGAACACGAGCAGTACTTC. The chain couples TRBV7-2 to TRBJ2-7; no firm D call. This CDR3 has 14 residues. V was pared by 2 bases and J by 5 bases, with 13 bases between. Per the germline V gene, CDR1 is SGHTA and CDR2 is FQGNSA.

The chain combines TRBV7-3 with TRBJ2-3; TRBD2 agrees at 7 bases. Unmatched junction bases numbered 7, after V lost 1 base and J lost 6 bases. There are 15 residues in the CDR3. The germline gives CDR1 SGHTA, CDR2 FQGTGA. CDR3 DNA: TGTGCCAGCAGCTTAAATTTGGGAGGGGCTGATACGCAGTATTTT. This codes for CASSLNLGGADTQYF. Full variable domain (rest looked up from reference TRBV7-3 and TRBJ2-3): GAGVSQTPSNKVTEKGKYVELRCDPISGHTALYWYRQSLGQGPEFLIYFQGTGAADDSGLPNDRFFAVRPEGSVSTLKIQRTERGDSAVYLCASSLNLGGADTQYFGPGTRLTVL.